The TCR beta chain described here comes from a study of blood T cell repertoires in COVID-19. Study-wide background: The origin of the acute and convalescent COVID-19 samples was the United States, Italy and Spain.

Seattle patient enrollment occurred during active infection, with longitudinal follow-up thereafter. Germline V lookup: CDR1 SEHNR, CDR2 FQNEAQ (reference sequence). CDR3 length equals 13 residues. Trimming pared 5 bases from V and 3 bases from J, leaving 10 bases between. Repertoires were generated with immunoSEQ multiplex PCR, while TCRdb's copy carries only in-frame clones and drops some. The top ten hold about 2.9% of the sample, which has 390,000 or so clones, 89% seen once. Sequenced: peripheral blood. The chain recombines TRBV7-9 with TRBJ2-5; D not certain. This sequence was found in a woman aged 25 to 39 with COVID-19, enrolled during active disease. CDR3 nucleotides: TGTGCCAGCAGCCCCTCCCAGAAAGAGACCCAGTACTTC. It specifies CASSPSQKETQYF.